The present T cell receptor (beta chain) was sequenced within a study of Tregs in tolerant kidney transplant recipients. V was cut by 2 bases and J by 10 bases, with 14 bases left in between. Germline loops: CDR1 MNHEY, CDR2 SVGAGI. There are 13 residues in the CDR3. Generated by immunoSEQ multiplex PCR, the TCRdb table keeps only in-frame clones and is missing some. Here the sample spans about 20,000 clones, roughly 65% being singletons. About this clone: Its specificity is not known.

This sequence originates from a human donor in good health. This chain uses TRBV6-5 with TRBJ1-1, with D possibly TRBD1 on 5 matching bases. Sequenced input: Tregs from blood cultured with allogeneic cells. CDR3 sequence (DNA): TGTGCCAGCAGTTACCGGGGGTCAATCGGAGCTTTCTTT. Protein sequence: CASSYRGSIGAFF.